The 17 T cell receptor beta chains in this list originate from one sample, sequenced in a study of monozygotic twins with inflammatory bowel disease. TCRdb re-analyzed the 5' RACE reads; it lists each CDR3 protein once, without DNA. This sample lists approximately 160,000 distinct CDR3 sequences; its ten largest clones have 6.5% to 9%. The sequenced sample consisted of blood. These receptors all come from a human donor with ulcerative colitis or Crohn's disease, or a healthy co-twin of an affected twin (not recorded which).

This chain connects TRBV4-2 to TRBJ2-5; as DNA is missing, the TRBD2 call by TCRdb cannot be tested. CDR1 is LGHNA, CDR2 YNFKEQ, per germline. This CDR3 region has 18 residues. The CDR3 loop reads CASSQELAGGSMQETQYF.

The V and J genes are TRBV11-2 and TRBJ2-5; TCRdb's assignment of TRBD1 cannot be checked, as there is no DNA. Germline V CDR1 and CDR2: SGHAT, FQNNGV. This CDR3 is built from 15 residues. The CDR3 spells CASSSMTGSQETQYF.

CDR3 in amino acids: CAGGGEFNYGYTF. The rearrangement joins TRBV7-2 to TRBJ1-2. The CDR3 runs to 13 residues. The germline V gene has CDR1 SGHTA and CDR2 FQGNSA. The full variable domain, its missing parts supplied by reference TRBV7-2 and TRBJ1-2, is GAGVSQSPSNKVTEKGKDVELRCDPISGHTALYWYRQSLGQGLEFLIYFQGNSAPDKSGLPSDRFSAERTGGSVSTLTIQRTQQEDSAVYLCAGGGEFNYGYTFGSGTRLTVV.

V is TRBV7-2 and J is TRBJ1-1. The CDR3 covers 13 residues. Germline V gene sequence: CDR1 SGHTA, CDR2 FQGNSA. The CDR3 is CASSFPGNTEAFF.

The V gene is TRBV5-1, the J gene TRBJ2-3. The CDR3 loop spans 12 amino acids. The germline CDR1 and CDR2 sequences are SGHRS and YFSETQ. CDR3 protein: CASRVDTDTQYF. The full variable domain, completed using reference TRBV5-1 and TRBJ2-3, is KAGVTQTPRYLIKTRGQQVTLSCSPISGHRSVSWYQQTPGQGLQFLFEYFSETQRNKGNFPGRFSGRQFSNSRSEMNVSTLELGDSALYLCASRVDTDTQYFGPGTRLTVL.

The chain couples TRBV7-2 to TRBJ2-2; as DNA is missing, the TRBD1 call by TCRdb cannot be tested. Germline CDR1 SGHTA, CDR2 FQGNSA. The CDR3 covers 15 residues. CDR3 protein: CASRLRGGNTGELFF.

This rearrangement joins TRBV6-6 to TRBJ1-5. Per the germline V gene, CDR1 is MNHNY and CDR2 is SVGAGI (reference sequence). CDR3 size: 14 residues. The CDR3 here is CASSYSGGNQPQHF.

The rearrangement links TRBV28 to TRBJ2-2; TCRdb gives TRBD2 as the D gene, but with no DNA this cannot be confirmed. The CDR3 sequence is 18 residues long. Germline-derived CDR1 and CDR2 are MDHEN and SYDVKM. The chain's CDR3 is CASRRGLAGQRFTGELFF.

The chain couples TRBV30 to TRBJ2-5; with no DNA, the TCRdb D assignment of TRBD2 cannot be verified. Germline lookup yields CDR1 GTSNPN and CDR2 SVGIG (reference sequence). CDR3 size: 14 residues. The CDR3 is CAWSPAPGLETQYF.

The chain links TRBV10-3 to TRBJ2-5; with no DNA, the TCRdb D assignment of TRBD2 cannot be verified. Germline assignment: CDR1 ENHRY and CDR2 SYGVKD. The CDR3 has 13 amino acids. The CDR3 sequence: CAIRREDGETQYF.

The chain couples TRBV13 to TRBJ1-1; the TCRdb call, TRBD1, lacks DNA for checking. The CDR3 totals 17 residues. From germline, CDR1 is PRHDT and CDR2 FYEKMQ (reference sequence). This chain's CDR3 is CASSLSRVAGGFAEAFF.

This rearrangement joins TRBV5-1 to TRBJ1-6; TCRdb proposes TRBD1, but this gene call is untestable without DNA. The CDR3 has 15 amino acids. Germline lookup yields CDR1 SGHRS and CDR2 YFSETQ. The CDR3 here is CASSLVGQGISPLHF.

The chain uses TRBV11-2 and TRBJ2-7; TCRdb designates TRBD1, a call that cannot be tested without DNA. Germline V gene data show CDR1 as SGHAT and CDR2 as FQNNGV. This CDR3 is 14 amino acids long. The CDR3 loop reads CASSLGLGPYEQYF. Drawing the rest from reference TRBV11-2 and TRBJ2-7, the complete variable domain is EAGVAQSPRYKIIEKRQSVAFWCNPISGHATLYWYQQILGQGPKLLIQFQNNGVVDDSQLPKDRFSAERLKGVDSTLKIQPAKLEDSAVYLCASSLGLGPYEQYFGPGTRLTVT.

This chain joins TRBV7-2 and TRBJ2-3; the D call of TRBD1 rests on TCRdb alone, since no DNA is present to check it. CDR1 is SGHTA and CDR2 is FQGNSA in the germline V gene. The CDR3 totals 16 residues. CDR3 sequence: CASSLTPGWTTDTQYF. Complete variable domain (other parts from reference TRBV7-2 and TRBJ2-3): GAGVSQSPSNKVTEKGKDVELRCDPISGHTALYWYRQSLGQGLEFLIYFQGNSAPDKSGLPSDRFSAERTGGSVSTLTIQRTQQEDSAVYLCASSLTPGWTTDTQYFGPGTRLTVL.

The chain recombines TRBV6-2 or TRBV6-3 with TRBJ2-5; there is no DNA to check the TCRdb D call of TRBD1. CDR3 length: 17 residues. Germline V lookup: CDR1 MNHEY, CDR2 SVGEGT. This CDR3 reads CASSYLRYRAAQETQYF.

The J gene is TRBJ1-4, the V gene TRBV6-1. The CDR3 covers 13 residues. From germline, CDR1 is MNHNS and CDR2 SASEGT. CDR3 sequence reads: CASRVGPSPTLFF.

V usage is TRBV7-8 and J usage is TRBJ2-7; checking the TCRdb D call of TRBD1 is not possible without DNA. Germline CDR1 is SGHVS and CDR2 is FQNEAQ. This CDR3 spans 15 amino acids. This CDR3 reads CASSLGTSLKGEQYF.